Listed below are T cell receptor beta chains from one sample, sequenced in a study of blood T cell repertoires in COVID-19. TCRdb's copy holds only in-frame clones and misses some; the assay was immunoSEQ multiplex PCR. This table holds 120,000 or so clones, more than 75% found once. The material sequenced was peripheral blood. The source is a human donor in a cohort sampled during active COVID-19. CDR3s include the opening cysteine and the closing phenylalanine or tryptophan. Each record gives: J gene, clone size, CDR3 length, D gene, V gene, CDR3 protein, CDR3 DNA. D genes are given only for firm matches. Some rows mark clone size as missing; the rest say once, few, many or name a class of expanded clone.

>TRBJ1-1|.|13|.|TRBV12-3/TRBV12-4
CASTGQLGTEAFF
TGTGCCAGCACCGGACAATTGGGCACTGAAGCTTTCTTT
>TRBJ2-5|.|14|.|TRBV11-1
CASSDREGLETQYF
TGTGCCAGCAGCGACCGAGAGGGTCTGGAGACCCAGTACTTC
>TRBJ2-7|.|15|.|TRBV5-4
CASSLGLADSYEQYF
TGTGCCAGCAGCTTAGGACTCGCAGACTCCTACGAGCAGTACTTC
>TRBJ2-1|.|17|TRBD2|TRBV6-2/TRBV6-3
CASSYFSYAGGPSEQFF
TGTGCCAGCAGTTACTTCTCCTATGCGGGAGGGCCGTCTGAGCAGTTCTTC
>TRBJ2-5|.|16|.|TRBV7-6
CASSMYRTEVVETQYF
TGTGCCAGCAGCATGTACCGGACAGAAGTAGTGGAGACCCAGTACTTC
>TRBJ1-6|.|16|.|TRBV5-4
CASSFLRGSYNSPLHF
TGTGCCAGCAGCTTCTTACGGGGCTCCTATAATTCACCCCTCCACTTT
>TRBJ1-5|.|14|TRBD1|TRBV2
CASSAGQGAQPQHF
TGTGCCAGCAGTGCCGGACAGGGGGCGCAGCCCCAGCATTTT
>TRBJ2-7|.|14|.|TRBV2
CASSEQGSSYEQYF
TGTGCCAGCAGCGAACAGGGTAGCTCCTACGAGCAGTACTTC
>TRBJ1-5|.|15|TRBD1|TRBV19
CASSPRQGRNQPQHF
TGTGCCAGTAGTCCGCGACAGGGCCGCAATCAGCCCCAGCATTTT
>TRBJ1-5|.|14|TRBD1|TRBV7-9
CASSQTGLDQPQHF
TGTGCCAGCAGCCAGACAGGGTTGGATCAGCCCCAGCATTTT
>TRBJ2-3|.|16|.|TRBV4-1
CASSQDPGVWTDTQYF
TGCGCCAGCAGCCAAGACCCGGGAGTTTGGACAGATACGCAGTATTTT
>TRBJ2-1|.|15|.|TRBV9
CASSVDVGGGNEQFF
TGTGCCAGCAGCGTAGATGTTGGGGGCGGCAATGAGCAGTTCTTC
>TRBJ1-5|.|14|.|TRBV18
CASSTGDGNQPQHF
TGTGCCAGTTCCACAGGTGACGGCAATCAGCCCCAGCATTTT
>TRBJ2-1|.|14|.|TRBV30
CAWSRAVGGRGQFF
TGTGCCTGGAGTCGGGCGGTGGGGGGGCGGGGGCAGTTCTTC
>TRBJ2-5|.|13|.|TRBV5-1
CASSSEGQETQYF
TGCGCCAGCAGCTCCGAGGGCCAAGAGACCCAGTACTTC
>TRBJ2-1|.|15|TRBD2|TRBV6-4
CASSERGGSYNEQFF
TGTGCCAGCAGTGAGCGGGGGGGCTCCTACAATGAGCAGTTCTTC
>TRBJ1-3|.|14|.|TRBV5-5
CASSLSGFGNTIYF
TGTGCCAGCAGCTTATCAGGGTTCGGAAACACCATATATTTT
>TRBJ1-5|once|16|.|TRBV2
CASSEAMTGPNQPQHF
TGTGCCAGCAGTGAGGCGATGACAGGTCCCAATCAGCCCCAGCATTTT
>TRBJ2-3|.|15|TRBD1|TRBV5-1
CASSLEQGVADTQYF
TGCGCCAGCAGCTTGGAACAGGGGGTTGCAGATACGCAGTATTTT
>TRBJ2-7|.|14|TRBD2|TRBV6-6
CASILAGGTYEQYF
TGTGCCAGCATACTAGCGGGGGGAACCTACGAGCAGTACTTC
>TRBJ1-3|.|15|.|TRBV6-6
CASSYSTGFGNTIYF
TGTGCCAGCAGTTACTCCACGGGGTTCGGAAACACCATATATTTT
>TRBJ2-3|.|15|.|TRBV11-3
CASSLGWGDTDTQYF
TGTGCCAGCAGCTTAGGGTGGGGAGACACAGATACGCAGTATTTT
>TRBJ1-1|.|13|.|TRBV10-2
CASSVNGNTEAFF
TGCGCCAGCAGTGTGAACGGGAACACTGAAGCTTTCTTT
>TRBJ2-5|.|15|.|TRBV11-2
CASSLEVRGEETQYF
TGTGCCAGCAGCTTAGAGGTTCGCGGGGAAGAGACCCAGTACTTC
>TRBJ2-2|.|17|.|TRBV5-6
CASKPSGGAWEPRELFF
TGTGCCAGCAAACCAAGCGGCGGGGCGTGGGAACCCCGGGAGCTGTTTTTT
>TRBJ2-7|.|15|.|TRBV6-1
CASSDRHRVGPEQYF
TGTGCCAGCAGTGACAGGCACAGGGTCGGGCCCGAGCAGTACTTC
>TRBJ2-7|.|15|TRBD2|TRBV18
CASSPVPGLAGPQYF
TGTGCCAGCTCACCGGTTCCAGGACTAGCGGGTCCGCAGTACTTC
>TRBJ2-3|.|17|TRBD2|TRBV24-1
CATSDSGLAGVTDTQYF
TGTGCCACCAGTGATTCCGGACTAGCGGGGGTCACAGATACGCAGTATTTT
>TRBJ2-7|.|16|TRBD1|TRBV28
CASSPNRGRFGFEQYF
TGTGCCAGCAGTCCCAACAGGGGGCGGTTCGGTTTCGAGCAGTACTTC
>TRBJ2-5|.|12|.|TRBV18
CASSPAGETQYF
TGTGCCAGCTCACCGGCGGGAGAGACCCAGTACTTC
>TRBJ1-1|.|16|TRBD1|TRBV5-1
CASSFRGQGGNTEAFF
TGCGCCAGCAGCTTTCGCGGACAGGGAGGTAACACTGAAGCTTTCTTT
>TRBJ2-5|.|16|.|TRBV7-2
CASSSLGGLGQETQYF
TGTGCCAGCAGCTCACTCGGAGGGCTGGGGCAAGAGACCCAGTACTTC
>TRBJ1-2|.|14|TRBD1|TRBV5-8
CASSPGQGFNGYTF
TGTGCCAGCAGCCCGGGACAGGGGTTTAATGGCTACACCTTC
>TRBJ1-4|.|14|.|TRBV6-5
CASSRSTSNEKLFF
TGTGCCAGCAGCCGCAGTACCTCTAATGAAAAACTGTTTTTT
>TRBJ1-3|.|15|.|TRBV3-1/TRBV3-2
CASSQDHVSGNTIYF
TGTGCCAGCAGCCAAGATCATGTCTCTGGAAACACCATATATTTT
>TRBJ2-7|few|15|.|TRBV6-5
CASRIYRAPIYEQYF
TGTGCCAGCAGAATATACAGGGCCCCCATCTACGAGCAGTACTTC
>TRBJ2-3|.|17|.|TRBV5-4
CASSLRSGRPSTDTQYF
TGTGCCAGCAGCCTACGCTCGGGGAGACCTTCCACAGATACGCAGTATTTT
>TRBJ2-5|.|13|.|TRBV5-4
CASSPRQKETQYF
TGTGCCAGCAGCCCTAGACAGAAAGAGACCCAGTACTTC
>TRBJ2-7|few|15|TRBD2|TRBV5-1
CASSESGGRSYEQYF
TGCGCCAGCAGCGAGTCTGGCGGGAGATCCTACGAGCAGTACTTC
>TRBJ1-1|once|14|TRBD1|TRBV5-1
CASSFGQGAVEAFF
TGCGCCAGCAGCTTCGGACAGGGGGCTGTTGAAGCTTTCTTT
>TRBJ1-1|.|12|TRBD1|TRBV3-1/TRBV3-2
CASSQVRQGRFF
TGTGCCAGCAGCCAAGTCCGACAGGGTAGGTTCTTT
>TRBJ1-2|.|12|.|TRBV6-1
CASSERRDGYTF
TGTGCCAGCAGTGAACGTCGGGATGGCTACACCTTC
>TRBJ2-7|.|15|TRBD2|TRBV6-5
CASSSPGLAGYEQYF
TGTGCCAGCAGTTCGCCGGGACTAGCGGGCTACGAGCAGTACTTC
>TRBJ1-2|.|14|.|TRBV6-5
CASSPGRDQYGYTF
TGTGCCAGCAGCCCCGGGCGGGACCAGTATGGCTACACCTTC
>TRBJ2-6|.|19|.|TRBV10-3
CAISGPPQGASSGANVLTF
TGTGCCATCAGTGGGCCCCCACAGGGAGCTTCCTCTGGGGCCAACGTCCTGACTTTC
>TRBJ2-7|few|14|.|TRBV5-1
CASSLGTGWDEQYF
TGCGCCAGCAGCTTGGGTACAGGGTGGGACGAGCAGTACTTC
>TRBJ1-2|.|15|TRBD1|TRBV6-5
CASGNHRGLGYGYTF
TGTGCCAGCGGAAACCACAGGGGGCTTGGCTATGGCTACACCTTC
>TRBJ1-2|.|11|.|TRBV29-1
CSVSRGTGYTF
TGCAGCGTCTCAAGGGGCACGGGCTACACCTTC
>TRBJ2-7|.|12|.|TRBV5-1
CASSDGRGEQYF
TGCGCCAGCAGCGACGGGCGGGGCGAGCAGTACTTC
>TRBJ2-7|.|14|.|TRBV4-2
CASSQDALAYEQYF
TGTGCCAGCAGCCAAGATGCCCTAGCCTACGAGCAGTACTTC
>TRBJ2-7|.|17|TRBD2|TRBV18
CASSPPRVRTSDYEQYF
TGTGCCAGCTCACCGCCTCGGGTGAGGACTAGCGACTACGAGCAGTACTTC
>TRBJ2-1|.|15|TRBD1|TRBV15
CATRPGQAYYNEQFF
TGTGCCACACGCCCGGGACAGGCCTACTACAATGAGCAGTTCTTC
>TRBJ1-1|.|13|.|TRBV6-5
CASRRTATGRAFF
TGTGCCAGCAGGCGGACAGCCACAGGGAGAGCTTTCTTT
>TRBJ1-5|few|15|TRBD1|TRBV6-5
CASSTRGQPNQPQHF
TGTGCCAGCAGTACCCGGGGACAGCCGAATCAGCCCCAGCATTTT
>TRBJ2-5|.|15|TRBD1|TRBV19
CASRSRNRGRETQYF
TGTGCCAGTAGGAGCCGTAACAGGGGGCGGGAGACCCAGTACTTC
>TRBJ1-6|.|21|.|TRBV28
CASSFRQGSWAYSSYNSPLHF
TGTGCCAGCAGTTTTAGGCAGGGCTCTTGGGCCTATAGCTCCTATAATTCACCCCTCCACTTT